This T cell receptor (beta chain) was retrieved from a study of blood T cell repertoires in COVID-19. Study details: Samples taken during acute and convalescent COVID-19 were collected in the United States, Italy and Spain. The analysed material was cDNA or gDNA that came from T cells, B-cell-depleted T cells, or PBMCs.

Original processing notes: Reference gene primer amplification yielded estimated nucleated cell counts. Profiled with immunoSEQ multiplex PCR; TCRdb holds only in-frame clones, not every one. V and J calls plus clone size are reproduced from that table; the DNA served to infer D and trimming. This sample has 380,000 or so clones, with approximately 86% found just once. The CDR3 sequence is 14 residues long. V dropped 4 bases and J dropped 8; count of bases not matched to a gene: 5. Germline V CDR1 and CDR2: LGHNA, YSLEER. Patients in Seattle were enrolled during active infection, then followed longitudinally. In this sample, this clone turned up a few times.

The source of this sequence is a woman aged 55-69 years with COVID-19, enrolled during active disease. This sequence joins TRBV4-3 and TRBJ1-6, with 7 bases aligning to TRBD1. Sequencing input: peripheral blood. In DNA form, the CDR3 reads TGCGCCAGCAGCCTCCGGGACAGAGATTCACCCCTCCACTTT. It is translated as CASSLRDRDSPLHF.